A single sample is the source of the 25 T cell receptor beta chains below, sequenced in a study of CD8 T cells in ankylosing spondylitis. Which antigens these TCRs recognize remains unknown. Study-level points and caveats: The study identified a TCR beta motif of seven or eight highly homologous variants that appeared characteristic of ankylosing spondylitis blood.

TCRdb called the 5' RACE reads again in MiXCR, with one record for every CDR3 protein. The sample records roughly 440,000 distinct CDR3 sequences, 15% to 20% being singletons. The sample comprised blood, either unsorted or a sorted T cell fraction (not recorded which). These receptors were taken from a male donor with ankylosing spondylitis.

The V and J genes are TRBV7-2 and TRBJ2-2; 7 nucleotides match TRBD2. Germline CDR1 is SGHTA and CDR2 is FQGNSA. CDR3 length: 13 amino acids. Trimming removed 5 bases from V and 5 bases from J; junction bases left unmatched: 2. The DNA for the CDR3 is TGTGCCAGCAGCACGCGGGGGACCGGGGAGCTGTTTTTT. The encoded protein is CASSTRGTGELFF.

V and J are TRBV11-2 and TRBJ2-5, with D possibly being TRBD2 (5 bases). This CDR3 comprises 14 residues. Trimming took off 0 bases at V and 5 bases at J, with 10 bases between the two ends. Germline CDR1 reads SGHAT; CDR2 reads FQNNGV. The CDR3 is CASSLDGLAETQYF. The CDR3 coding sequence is TGTGCCAGCAGCTTAGATGGGCTAGCCGAGACCCAGTACTTC. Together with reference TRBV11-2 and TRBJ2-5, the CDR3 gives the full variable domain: EAGVAQSPRYKIIEKRQSVAFWCNPISGHATLYWYQQILGQGPKLLIQFQNNGVVDDSQLPKDRFSAERLKGVDSTLKIQPAKLEDSAVYLCASSLDGLAETQYFGPGTRLLVL.

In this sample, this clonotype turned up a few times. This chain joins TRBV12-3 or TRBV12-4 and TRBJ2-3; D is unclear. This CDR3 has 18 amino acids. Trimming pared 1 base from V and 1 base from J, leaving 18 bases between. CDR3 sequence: CASSLGSRPSLGTDTQYF. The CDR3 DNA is TGTGCCAGCAGTTTAGGGTCCCGGCCTTCCTTAGGCACAGATACGCAGTATTTT.

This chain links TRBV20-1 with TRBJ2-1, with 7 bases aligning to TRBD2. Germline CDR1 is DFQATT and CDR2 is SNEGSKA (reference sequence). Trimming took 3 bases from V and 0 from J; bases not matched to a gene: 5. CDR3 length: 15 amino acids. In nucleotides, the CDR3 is TGCAGTGCTAGGGAAGCGGGGCGCTCCTACAATGAGCAGTTCTTC. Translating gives CSAREAGRSYNEQFF.

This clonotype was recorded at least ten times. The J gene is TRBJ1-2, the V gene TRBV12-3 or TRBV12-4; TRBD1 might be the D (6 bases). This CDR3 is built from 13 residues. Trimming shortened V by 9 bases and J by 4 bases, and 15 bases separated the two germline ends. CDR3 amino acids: CASLGGRRYGYTF. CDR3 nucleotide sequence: TGTGCCAGTCTGGGGGGCAGGCGCTATGGCTACACCTTC.

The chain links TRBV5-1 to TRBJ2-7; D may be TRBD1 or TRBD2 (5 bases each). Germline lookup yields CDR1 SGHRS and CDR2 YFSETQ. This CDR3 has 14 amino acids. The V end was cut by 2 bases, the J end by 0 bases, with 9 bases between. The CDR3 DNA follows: TGCGCCAGCAGCTTTGGGGGAAACTCCTACGAGCAGTACTTC. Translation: CASSFGGNSYEQYF.

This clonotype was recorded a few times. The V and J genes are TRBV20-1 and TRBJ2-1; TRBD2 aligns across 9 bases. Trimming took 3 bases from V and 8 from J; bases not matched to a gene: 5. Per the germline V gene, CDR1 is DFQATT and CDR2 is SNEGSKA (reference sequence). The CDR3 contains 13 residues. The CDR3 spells CSASSPSGDEQFF. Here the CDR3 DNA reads TGCAGTGCTAGTTCCCCTAGCGGGGATGAGCAGTTCTTC.

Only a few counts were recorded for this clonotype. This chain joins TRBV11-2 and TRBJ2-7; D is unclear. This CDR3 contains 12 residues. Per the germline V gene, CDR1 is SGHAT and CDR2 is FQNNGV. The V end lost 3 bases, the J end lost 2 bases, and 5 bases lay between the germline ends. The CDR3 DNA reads TGTGCCAGCAGCTTTACGGCCTACGAGCAGTACTTC. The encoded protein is CASSFTAYEQYF.

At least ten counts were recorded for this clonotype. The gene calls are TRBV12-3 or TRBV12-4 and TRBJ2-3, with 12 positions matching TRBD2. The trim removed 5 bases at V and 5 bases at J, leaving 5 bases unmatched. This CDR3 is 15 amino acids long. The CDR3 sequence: CASSRTSGVKDTQYF. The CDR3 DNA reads TGTGCCAGCAGTCGGACTAGCGGGGTCAAAGATACGCAGTATTTT.

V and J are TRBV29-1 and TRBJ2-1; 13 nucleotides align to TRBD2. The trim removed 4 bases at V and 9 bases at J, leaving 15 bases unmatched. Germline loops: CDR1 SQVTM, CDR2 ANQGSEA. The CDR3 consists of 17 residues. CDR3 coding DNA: TGCAGCGTTGCGGTCAGGGGAGGGACTAGCGGGGCGGGTGAGCAGTTCTTC. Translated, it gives CSVAVRGGTSGAGEQFF.

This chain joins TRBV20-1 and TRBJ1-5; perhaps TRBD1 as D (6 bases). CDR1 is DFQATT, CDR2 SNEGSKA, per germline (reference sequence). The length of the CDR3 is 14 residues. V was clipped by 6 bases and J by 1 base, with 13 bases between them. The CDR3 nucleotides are TGCAGTGCCATACAGGGCGTGAGCAATCAGCCCCAGCATTTT. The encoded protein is CSAIQGVSNQPQHF.

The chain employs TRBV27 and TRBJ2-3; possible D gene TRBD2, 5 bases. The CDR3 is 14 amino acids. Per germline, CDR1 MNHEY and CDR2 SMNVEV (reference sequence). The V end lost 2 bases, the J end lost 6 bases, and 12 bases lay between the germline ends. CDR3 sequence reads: CASSLGSSMDTQYF. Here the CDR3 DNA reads TGTGCCAGCAGTTTAGGGAGCAGTATGGATACGCAGTATTTT.

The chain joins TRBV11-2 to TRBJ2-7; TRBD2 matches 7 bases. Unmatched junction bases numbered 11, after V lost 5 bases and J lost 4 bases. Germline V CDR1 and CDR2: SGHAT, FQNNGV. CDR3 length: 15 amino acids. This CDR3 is CASSRAGTTYYEQYF. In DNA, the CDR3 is TGTGCCAGCAGCCGAGCCGGGACTACCTATTACGAGCAGTACTTC.

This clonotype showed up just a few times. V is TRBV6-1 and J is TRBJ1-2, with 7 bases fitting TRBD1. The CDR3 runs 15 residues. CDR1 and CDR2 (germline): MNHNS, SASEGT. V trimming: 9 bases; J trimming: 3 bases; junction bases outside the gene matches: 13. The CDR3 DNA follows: TGTGCCAGTCATCCAGGGGGGGTTACCGACTATGGCTACACCTTC. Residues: CASHPGGVTDYGYTF.

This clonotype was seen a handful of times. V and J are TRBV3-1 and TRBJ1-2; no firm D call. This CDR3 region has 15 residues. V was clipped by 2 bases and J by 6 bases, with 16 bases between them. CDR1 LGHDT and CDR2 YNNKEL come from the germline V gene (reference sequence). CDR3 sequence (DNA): TGTGCCAGCAGCCAATCCGCCGGTGGTGTCGATGGCTACACCTTC. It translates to CASSQSAGGVDGYTF.

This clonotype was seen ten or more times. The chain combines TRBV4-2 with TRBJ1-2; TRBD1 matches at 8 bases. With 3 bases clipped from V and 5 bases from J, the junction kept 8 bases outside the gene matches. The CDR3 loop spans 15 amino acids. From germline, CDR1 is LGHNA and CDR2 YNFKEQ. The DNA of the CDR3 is TGTGCCAGCAGCCAGGGACAGGAAAGTGGGTATGGCTACACCTTC. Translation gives CASSQGQESGYGYTF.

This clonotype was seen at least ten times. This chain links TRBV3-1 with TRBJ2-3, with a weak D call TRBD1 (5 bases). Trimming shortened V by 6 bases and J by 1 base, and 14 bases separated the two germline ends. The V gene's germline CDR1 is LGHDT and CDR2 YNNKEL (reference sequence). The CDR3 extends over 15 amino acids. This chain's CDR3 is CASSPGPVGTDTQYF. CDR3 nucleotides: TGTGCCAGCAGTCCAGGGCCCGTGGGCACAGATACGCAGTATTTT.

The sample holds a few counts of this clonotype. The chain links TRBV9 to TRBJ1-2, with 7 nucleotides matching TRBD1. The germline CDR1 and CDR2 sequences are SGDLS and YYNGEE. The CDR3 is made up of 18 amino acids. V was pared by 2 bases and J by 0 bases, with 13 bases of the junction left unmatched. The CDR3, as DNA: TGTGCCAGCAGCGTGTCCAAAGGGGGCCACCTTACTAACTATGGCTACACCTTC. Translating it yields CASSVSKGGHLTNYGYTF.

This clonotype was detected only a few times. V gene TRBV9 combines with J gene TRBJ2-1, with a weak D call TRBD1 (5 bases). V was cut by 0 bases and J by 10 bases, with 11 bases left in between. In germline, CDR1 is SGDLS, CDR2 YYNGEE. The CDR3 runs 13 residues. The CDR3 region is CASSVEPRVEQFF. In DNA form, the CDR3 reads TGTGCCAGCAGCGTAGAGCCCAGGGTGGAGCAGTTCTTC.

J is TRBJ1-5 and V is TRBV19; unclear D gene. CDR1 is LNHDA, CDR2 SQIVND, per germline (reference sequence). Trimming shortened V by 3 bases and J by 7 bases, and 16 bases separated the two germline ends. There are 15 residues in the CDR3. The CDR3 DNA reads TGTGCCAGTAGTATCCAAGGACCCACCCCCCAGCCCCAGCATTTT. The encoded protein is CASSIQGPTPQPQHF.

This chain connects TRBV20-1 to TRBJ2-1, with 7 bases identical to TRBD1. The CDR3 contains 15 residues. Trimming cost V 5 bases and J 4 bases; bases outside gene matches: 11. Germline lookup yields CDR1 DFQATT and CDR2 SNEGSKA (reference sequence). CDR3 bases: TGCAGTGCTCGTACCCCGGGACAGACTTACAATGAGCAGTTCTTC. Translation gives CSARTPGQTYNEQFF.

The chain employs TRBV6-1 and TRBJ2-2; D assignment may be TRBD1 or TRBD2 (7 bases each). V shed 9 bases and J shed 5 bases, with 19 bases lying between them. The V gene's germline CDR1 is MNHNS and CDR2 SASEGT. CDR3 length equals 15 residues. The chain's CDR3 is CASTTQGGSTGELFF. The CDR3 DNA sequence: TGTGCCAGTACTACCCAGGGGGGGAGTACCGGGGAGCTGTTTTTT.

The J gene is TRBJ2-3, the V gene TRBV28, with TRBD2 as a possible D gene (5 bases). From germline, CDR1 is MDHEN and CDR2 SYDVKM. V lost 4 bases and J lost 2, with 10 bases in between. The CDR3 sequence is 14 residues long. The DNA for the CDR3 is TGTGCCAGCAGTTCCCGGAGGTTCACAGATACGCAGTATTTT. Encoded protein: CASSSRRFTDTQYF.

CDR3 sequence: CASSPNDRGAAYEQYF. DNA of the CDR3: TGTGCCAGCAGCCCAAATGACAGGGGAGCTGCCTACGAGCAGTACTTC. The chain links TRBV11-1 to TRBJ2-7; 8 bases align to TRBD1. The CDR3 consists of 16 residues. Germline V gene sequence: CDR1 SGHAT, CDR2 FQDESV (reference sequence). Germline trimming cut 5 bases from V and 2 bases from J; bases unmatched to any gene: 11.

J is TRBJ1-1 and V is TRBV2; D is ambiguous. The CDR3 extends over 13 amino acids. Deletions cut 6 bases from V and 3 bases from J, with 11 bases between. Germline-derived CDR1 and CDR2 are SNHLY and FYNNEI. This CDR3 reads CASRSQMDTEAFF. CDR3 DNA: TGTGCCAGCAGATCCCAGATGGACACTGAAGCTTTCTTT.